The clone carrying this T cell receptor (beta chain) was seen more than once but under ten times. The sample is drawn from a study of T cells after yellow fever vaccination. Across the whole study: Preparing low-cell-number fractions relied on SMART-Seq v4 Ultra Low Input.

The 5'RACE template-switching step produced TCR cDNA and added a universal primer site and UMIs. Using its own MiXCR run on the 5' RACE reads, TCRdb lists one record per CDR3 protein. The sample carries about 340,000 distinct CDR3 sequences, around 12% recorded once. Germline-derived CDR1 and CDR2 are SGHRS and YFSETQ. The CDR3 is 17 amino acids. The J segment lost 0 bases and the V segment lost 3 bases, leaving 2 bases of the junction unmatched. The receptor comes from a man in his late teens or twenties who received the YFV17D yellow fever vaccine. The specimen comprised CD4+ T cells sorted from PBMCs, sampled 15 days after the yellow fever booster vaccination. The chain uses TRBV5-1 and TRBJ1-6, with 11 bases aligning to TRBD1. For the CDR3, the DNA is TGCGCCAGCAGCTGGGGGACAGGGGGCTCCTATAATTCACCCCTCCACTTT. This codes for CASSWGTGGSYNSPLHF. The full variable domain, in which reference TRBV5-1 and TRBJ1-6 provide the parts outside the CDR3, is KAGVTQTPRYLIKTRGQQVTLSCSPISGHRSVSWYQQTPGQGLQFLFEYFSETQRNKGNFPGRFSGRQFSNSRSEMNVSTLELGDSALYLCASSWGTGGSYNSPLHFGNGTRLTVT.